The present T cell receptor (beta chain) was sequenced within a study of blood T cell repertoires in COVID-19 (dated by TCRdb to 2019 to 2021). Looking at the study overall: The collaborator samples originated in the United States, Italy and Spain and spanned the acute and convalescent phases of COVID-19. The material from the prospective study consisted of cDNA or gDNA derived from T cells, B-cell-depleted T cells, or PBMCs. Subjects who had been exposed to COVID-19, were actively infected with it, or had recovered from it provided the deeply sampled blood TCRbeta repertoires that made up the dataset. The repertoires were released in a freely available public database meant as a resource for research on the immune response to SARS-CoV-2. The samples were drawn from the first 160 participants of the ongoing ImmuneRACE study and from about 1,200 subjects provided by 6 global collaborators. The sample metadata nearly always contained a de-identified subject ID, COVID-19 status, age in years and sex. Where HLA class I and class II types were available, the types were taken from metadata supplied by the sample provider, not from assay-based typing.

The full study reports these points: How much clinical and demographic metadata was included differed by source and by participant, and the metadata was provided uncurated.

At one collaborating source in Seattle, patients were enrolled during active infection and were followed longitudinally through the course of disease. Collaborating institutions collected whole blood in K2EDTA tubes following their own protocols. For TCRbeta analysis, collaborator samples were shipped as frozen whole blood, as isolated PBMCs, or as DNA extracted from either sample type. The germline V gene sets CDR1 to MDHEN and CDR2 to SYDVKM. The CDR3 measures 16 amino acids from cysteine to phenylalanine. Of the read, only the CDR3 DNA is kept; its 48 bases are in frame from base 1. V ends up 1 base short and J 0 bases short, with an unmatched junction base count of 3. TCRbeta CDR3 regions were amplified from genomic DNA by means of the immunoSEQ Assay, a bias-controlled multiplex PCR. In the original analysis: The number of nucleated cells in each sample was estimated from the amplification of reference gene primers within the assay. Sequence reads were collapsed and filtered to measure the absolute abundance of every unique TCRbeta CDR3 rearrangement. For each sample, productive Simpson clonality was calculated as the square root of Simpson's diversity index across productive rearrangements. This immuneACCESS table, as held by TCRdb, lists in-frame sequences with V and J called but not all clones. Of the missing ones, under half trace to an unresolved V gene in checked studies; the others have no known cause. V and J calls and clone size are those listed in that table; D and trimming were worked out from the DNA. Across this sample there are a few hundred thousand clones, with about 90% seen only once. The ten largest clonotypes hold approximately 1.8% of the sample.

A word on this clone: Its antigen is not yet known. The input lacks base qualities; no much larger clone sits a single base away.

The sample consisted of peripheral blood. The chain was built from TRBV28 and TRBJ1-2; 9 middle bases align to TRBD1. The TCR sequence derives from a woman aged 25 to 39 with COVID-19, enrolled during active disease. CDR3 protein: CASSLFGTGTNYGYTF. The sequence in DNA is TGTGCCAGCAGTTTATTCGGGACAGGGACTAACTATGGCTACACCTTC.